The 32 T cell receptor beta chains given below trace back to one sample, sequenced in a study of T-cell reconstitution after alpha-beta-depleted transplantation in children. Unique molecular identifiers tagged the TCRbeta library. TCRdb re-called the PCR reads through MiXCR, storing one row per CDR3 protein. The repertoire holds about 310,000 distinct CDR3 sequences, with approximately 20% as singletons. Sequenced here: PBMCs, mostly from graft donor cells, sampled 180 days after TCRalphabeta/CD19-depleted stem cell transplant. The origin of the receptors is a male patient aged 10 to 17 who had a stem cell transplant for acute lymphoblastic leukemia, so the T cells may come from the graft donor.

The chain recombines TRBV11-2 with TRBJ2-5; D remains unclear. There are 14 residues in the CDR3. The V gene's germline CDR1 is SGHAT and CDR2 FQNNGV. V lost 4 bases to trimming and J lost 5 bases, with 14 bases between them. The CDR3 sequence is CASSYLGSQETQYF. The CDR3 coding sequence is TGTGCCAGCAGCTATCTGGGCAGTCAGGAGACCCAGTACTTC.

The V gene is TRBV13, the J gene TRBJ1-3; unclear D gene. V gave up 2 bases and J gave up 2 bases, with 19 bases separating them. The CDR3 is 18 residues long. The V gene's germline CDR1 is PRHDT and CDR2 FYEKMQ (reference sequence). CDR3 region: CASSLTPGIPLAGNTIYF. CDR3 bases: TGTGCCAGCAGCTTAACCCCTGGAATACCGTTAGCTGGAAACACCATATATTTT. Combining the CDR3 with reference TRBV13 and TRBJ1-3 gives the whole variable domain AAGVIQSPRHLIKEKRETATLKCYPIPRHDTVYWYQQGPGQDPQFLISFYEKMQSDKGSIPDRFSAQQFSDYHSELNMSSLELGDSALYFCASSLTPGIPLAGNTIYFGEGSWLTVV.

In this sample, this clonotype turned up a few times. The chain combines TRBV5-1 with TRBJ2-7; maybe TRBD1 (6 bases). V gave up 0 bases and J gave up 11 bases, with 18 bases separating them. Germline V lookup: CDR1 SGHRS, CDR2 YFSETQ. The CDR3 is made up of 14 amino acids. In nucleotides, the CDR3 is TGCGCCAGCAGCTTGGACACAGGGTGGCTGGGGGAGTACTTC. Translating gives CASSLDTGWLGEYF. Filled out from reference TRBV5-1 and TRBJ2-7, the complete variable domain reads KAGVTQTPRYLIKTRGQQVTLSCSPISGHRSVSWYQQTPGQGLQFLFEYFSETQRNKGNFPGRFSGRQFSNSRSEMNVSTLELGDSALYLCASSLDTGWLGEYFGPGTRLTVT.

This clonotype has only a few counts. J is TRBJ2-1 and V is TRBV12-3 or TRBV12-4; possibly TRBD1 for D (8 bases). The CDR3 is 16 residues long. V was clipped by 7 bases and J by 6 bases, with 22 bases between them. This CDR3 is CASTTRGRERGNEQFF. The CDR3 region has the DNA TGTGCCAGCACCACCAGGGGGCGGGAGAGAGGCAATGAGCAGTTCTTC.

This clonotype was observed a handful of times. The V call is TRBV5-1, the J call TRBJ2-2; no clear D. The CDR3 covers 11 residues. Germline V gene lookup returns CDR1 SGHRS and CDR2 YFSETQ. V was shortened by 6 bases and J by 3 bases, with 3 bases between the two germline ends. Here the CDR3 reads CASIDTGELFF. CDR3 in DNA: TGCGCCAGCATAGACACCGGGGAGCTGTTTTTT.

The J gene is TRBJ1-2, the V gene TRBV11-2; tentatively, D is TRBD1 (5 bases). The CDR3 totals 14 residues. V gave up 4 bases and J gave up 4 bases, with 13 bases separating them. CDR1 is SGHAT and CDR2 is FQNNGV in the germline V gene. Written as DNA, the CDR3 is TGTGCCAGCAGCTCACCGGGACGCCGCTATGGCTACACCTTC. The encoded protein is CASSSPGRRYGYTF.

The J gene is TRBJ1-1, the V gene TRBV6-5; 7 nucleotides agree with TRBD1. With V trimmed by 6 bases and J by 1 base, 11 bases remained unmatched. CDR3 size: 16 residues. Germline loops: CDR1 MNHEY, CDR2 SVGAGI. For the CDR3, the DNA is TGTGCCAGCAGCTTAGAGACGGGACAGACGAACACTGAAGCTTTCTTT. Translated, it gives CASSLETGQTNTEAFF.

V is TRBV5-1 and J is TRBJ2-1; no reliable D call. CDR1 is SGHRS, CDR2 YFSETQ, per germline. CDR3 length: 14 amino acids. V shed 0 bases and J shed 3 bases, with 7 bases lying between them. CDR3 coding DNA: TGCGCCAGCAGCTTGGAGTCGCTCTACAATGAGCAGTTCTTC. Its translation: CASSLESLYNEQFF.

This clonotype was seen only a few times. CDR3 sequence reads: CASSYSGPDTQYF. Here the CDR3 DNA reads TGTGCCAGCAGTTACTCGGGGCCAGATACGCAGTATTTT. This chain links TRBV6-5 with TRBJ2-3, with a weak D call TRBD1 (5 bases). The CDR3 length is 13 residues. Germline CDR1 MNHEY, CDR2 SVGAGI. Trimming pared 0 bases from V and 4 bases from J, leaving 5 bases between.

V gene TRBV5-1 combines with J gene TRBJ2-7; a weak D match, TRBD2 (5 bases). The germline V gene has CDR1 SGHRS and CDR2 YFSETQ. V was pared by 4 bases and J by 3 bases, with 20 bases between. The CDR3 covers 16 residues. The CDR3 region is CASSPRLGTGNYEQYF. CDR3 DNA sequence: TGCGCCAGCAGCCCGCGACTGGGTACGGGAAACTACGAGCAGTACTTC. The whole variable domain, filled in from reference TRBV5-1 and TRBJ2-7, reads KAGVTQTPRYLIKTRGQQVTLSCSPISGHRSVSWYQQTPGQGLQFLFEYFSETQRNKGNFPGRFSGRQFSNSRSEMNVSTLELGDSALYLCASSPRLGTGNYEQYFGPGTRLTVT.

This clonotype was detected ten times or more. The V and J genes are TRBV7-9 and TRBJ1-2; D remains unclear. Germline values: CDR1 SEHNR, CDR2 FQNEAQ (reference sequence). V lost 3 bases and J lost 3, with 14 bases in between. There are 15 residues in the CDR3. DNA of the CDR3: TGTGCCAGCAGCTTGTCGGGGTCCAGTGACTATGGCTACACCTTC. Protein product: CASSLSGSSDYGYTF.

The gene calls are TRBV4-1 and TRBJ2-7, with 8 bases identical to TRBD1. The CDR3 runs to 15 residues. With 4 bases clipped from V and 2 bases from J, the junction kept 7 bases outside the gene matches. Germline CDR1 MGHRA, CDR2 YSYEKL. CDR3: CASSPLRTGPYEQYF. The CDR3 region has the DNA TGCGCCAGCAGCCCCCTTAGGACAGGGCCCTACGAGCAGTACTTC.

This clonotype was counted only a few times. The CDR3 nucleotides are TGCGCCAGCAGCCAAGTACTAGCGGGAGTGTTCGCCGGGGAGCTGTTTTTT. Residues: CASSQVLAGVFAGELFF. The V and J genes are TRBV4-1 and TRBJ2-2; TRBD2 aligns across 11 bases. The length of the CDR3 is 17 residues. Trimming took 1 base from V and 6 from J; bases not matched to a gene: 7. In germline, CDR1 is MGHRA, CDR2 YSYEKL.

V is TRBV5-1 and J is TRBJ2-2, with D perhaps TRBD1 (6 bases). The V gene lost 7 bases and the J gene lost 0 bases, with 13 bases spanning the gap. The CDR3 runs 15 residues. The germline V gene has CDR1 SGHRS and CDR2 YFSETQ. The CDR3 sequence: CASRERTANTGELFF. CDR3 bases: TGCGCCAGCCGCGAGAGGACAGCGAACACCGGGGAGCTGTTTTTT.

The chain uses TRBV19 and TRBJ2-7; D gene ambiguous. Trimming removed 2 bases from V and 0 bases from J, with 11 bases in between. There are 15 residues in the CDR3. CDR1 is LNHDA and CDR2 is SQIVND in the germline V gene (reference sequence). The CDR3 loop reads CASSIRASSSYEQYF. As DNA, the CDR3 is TGTGCCAGTAGTATACGAGCATCCTCCTCCTACGAGCAGTACTTC.

This clonotype was observed a few times. The chain carries TRBV3-1 and TRBJ2-7; the match to TRBD2 covers 10 bases. The CDR3 is made up of 16 amino acids. V shed 2 bases and J 3 bases; nucleotides not matched to a gene: 7. The V gene's germline CDR1 is LGHDT and CDR2 YNNKEL (reference sequence). This CDR3 is CASSQFGIAGGYEQYF. The CDR3 bases are TGTGCCAGCAGCCAATTCGGAATAGCGGGAGGCTACGAGCAGTACTTC.

A word on this clonotype: Sequence at one end of the junction differs from germline and may be a read error. The chain joins TRBV20-1 to TRBJ2-7; 11 nucleotides match TRBD2. The length of the CDR3 is 17 residues. Germline CDR1 and CDR2: DFQATT and SNEGSKA (reference sequence). The CDR3 DNA is TGCTGTGCTAACCCTTGGACTAGCGGGCGCCAACCCGGGAAGCAGTACTTC. Amino acid sequence: CCANPWTSGRQPGKQYF.

The chain uses TRBV20-1 and TRBJ2-2; 12 bases are shared with TRBD1. Unmatched junction bases numbered 8, after V lost 7 bases and J lost 5 bases. Germline V gene sequence: CDR1 DFQATT, CDR2 SNEGSKA (reference sequence). The CDR3 consists of 15 residues. The CDR3 nucleotides read TGCAGTGTTCGCGGGACAGGGGGCCGGACCGGGGAGCTGTTTTTT. It yields the protein CSVRGTGGRTGELFF.

This chain connects TRBV4-1 to TRBJ2-1, with a weak D call TRBD2 (6 bases). CDR1 is MGHRA and CDR2 is YSYEKL in the germline V gene. Between the trimmed V and J ends, which lost 0 bases and 7 bases, there was a span of 19 bases. There are 17 residues in the CDR3. The CDR3 reads CASSQDRGSRSRNEQFF. CDR3 nucleotides: TGCGCCAGCAGCCAAGATCGGGGGTCTAGATCAAGGAATGAGCAGTTCTTC.

The chain combines TRBV20-1 with TRBJ2-1; 14 bases are shared with TRBD2. There are 20 residues in the CDR3. The J segment lost 0 bases and the V segment lost 0 bases, leaving 10 bases of the junction unmatched. In germline, CDR1 is DFQATT, CDR2 SNEGSKA (reference sequence). The CDR3 spells CSARDQRLAGGPGSYNEQFF. CDR3 DNA: TGCAGTGCTAGAGATCAGCGACTAGCGGGAGGGCCTGGCTCCTACAATGAGCAGTTCTTC.

This clonotype has more than one count but fewer than ten. The V gene is TRBV20-1, the J gene TRBJ2-1; D remains ambiguous. CDR1 is DFQATT, CDR2 SNEGSKA, per germline (reference sequence). The V end was cut by 0 bases, the J end by 6 bases, with 12 bases between. The CDR3 totals 14 residues. The CDR3 here is CSARDDLTRNEQFF. DNA of the CDR3: TGCAGTGCTAGAGATGATCTCACCCGCAATGAGCAGTTCTTC.

CDR3 protein: CASSLGQAVQYF. For the CDR3, the DNA is TGTGCCAGCAGCTTGGGACAGGCTGTGCAGTACTTC. The V and J genes are TRBV7-8 and TRBJ2-7; TRBD1 matches at 8 bases. The CDR3 is made up of 12 amino acids. V shed 3 bases, J shed 9 bases, and the junction held 4 bases outside the gene matches. Germline V gene data show CDR1 as SGHVS and CDR2 as FQNEAQ.

The chain carries TRBV5-1 and TRBJ2-2; 10 nucleotides line up with TRBD2. V was pared by 4 bases and J by 2 bases, with 11 bases of the junction left unmatched. There are 18 residues in the CDR3. CDR1 and CDR2 from the germline V gene are SGHRS and YFSETQ. CDR3 amino acids: CASSITSGTALNTGELFF. The DNA of the CDR3 is TGCGCCAGCAGCATTACTAGCGGGACTGCCCTTAACACCGGGGAGCTGTTTTTT. The complete variable domain, with remaining parts taken from reference TRBV5-1 and TRBJ2-2, reads KAGVTQTPRYLIKTRGQQVTLSCSPISGHRSVSWYQQTPGQGLQFLFEYFSETQRNKGNFPGRFSGRQFSNSRSEMNVSTLELGDSALYLCASSITSGTALNTGELFFGEGSRLTVL.

In its sample, this clonotype was seen a few times. V usage is TRBV29-1 and J usage is TRBJ2-7, with unresolved D. This CDR3 region has 13 residues. Trimming left V 0 bases short and J 3 bases short, with 9 bases between. CDR1 and CDR2 (germline): SQVTM, ANQGSEA. The CDR3 spells CSVEDQLDYEQYF. The CDR3 DNA is TGCAGCGTTGAAGACCAATTGGACTACGAGCAGTACTTC.

This clonotype was observed a few times. V is TRBV7-6 and J is TRBJ2-7; 9 nucleotides line up with TRBD1. In germline, CDR1 is SGHVS, CDR2 FNYEAQ. Trimming took 0 bases from V and 4 from J; bases not matched to a gene: 7. This CDR3 has 16 residues. This CDR3 reads CASSLAPGTGIYEQYF. In DNA, the CDR3 is TGTGCCAGCAGCTTAGCCCCCGGGACAGGGATTTACGAGCAGTACTTC.

This clonotype was seen a few times. The chain is built from TRBV3-1 and TRBJ2-7, with D hard to call. CDR3 length: 15 amino acids. V lost 0 bases and J 3 bases, leaving 12 bases between the germline ends. Germline-derived CDR1 and CDR2 are LGHDT and YNNKEL (reference sequence). The CDR3 bases are TGTGCCAGCAGCCAAGAGGTATCGGTCCTCTACGAGCAGTACTTC. It yields the protein CASSQEVSVLYEQYF.

This clonotype was found a few times. The CDR3 DNA reads TGTGCCATCAGTGAGCCCCATGGAGGAAACTATGGCTACACCTTC. Its protein is CAISEPHGGNYGYTF. The rearrangement links TRBV10-3 to TRBJ1-2, with no clear D. The CDR3 consists of 15 residues. V shed 2 bases and J shed 2 bases, with 12 bases lying between them. The germline V gene encodes CDR1 ENHRY and CDR2 SYGVKD.

The chain joins TRBV11-2 to TRBJ1-1, with D unresolved. The length of the CDR3 is 15 residues. Germline CDR1 reads SGHAT; CDR2 reads FQNNGV. The ends were cut back, 5 bases at V and 3 bases at J, with 16 bases in the middle. In DNA, the CDR3 is TGTGCCAGCAGCCCCCGCGACCTATGGGACACTGAAGCTTTCTTT. Translation gives CASSPRDLWDTEAFF.

In its sample, this clonotype was seen many times. V and J are TRBV27 and TRBJ2-7, with D perhaps TRBD2 (6 bases). The CDR3 runs 14 residues. Between the trimmed V and J ends, which lost 3 bases and 0 bases, there was a span of 9 bases. Germline V gene lookup returns CDR1 MNHEY and CDR2 SMNVEV (reference sequence). Here the CDR3 reads CASSFGGDSYEQYF. The CDR3 coding sequence is TGTGCCAGCAGTTTCGGCGGGGACTCCTACGAGCAGTACTTC.

CDR3 nucleotides: TGCAGCGTTGATGTGGGGGGCCCGTACCAAGAGACCCAGTACTTC. Its protein product is CSVDVGGPYQETQYF. The chain carries TRBV29-1 and TRBJ2-5, with D perhaps assigned TRBD1 or TRBD2 (6 bases each). There are 15 residues in the CDR3. Germline V gene data show CDR1 as SQVTM and CDR2 as ANQGSEA. Deletions cut 3 bases from V and 0 bases from J, with 14 bases between.

A few counts support this clonotype. V is TRBV9 and J is TRBJ2-1, with 9 bases lining up with TRBD1. CDR1 and CDR2 from the germline V gene are SGDLS and YYNGEE. This CDR3 contains 17 residues. V dropped 3 bases and J dropped 8; count of bases not matched to a gene: 15. CDR3 in DNA: TGTGCCAGCAGCGCCCCTCGGGACAGGGTGGCGGAGCATGAGCAGTTCTTC. This translates into CASSAPRDRVAEHEQFF.

The V and J genes are TRBV4-1 and TRBJ2-1; 9 nucleotides agree with TRBD2. V shed 6 bases, J shed 4 bases, and the junction held 7 bases outside the gene matches. The V gene's germline CDR1 is MGHRA and CDR2 YSYEKL. This CDR3 is built from 15 residues. CDR3 protein: CASSGLAGPYNEQFF. As DNA, the CDR3 is TGCGCCAGCAGTGGGCTAGCGGGGCCATACAATGAGCAGTTCTTC.